This T cell receptor (beta chain) came from a study of blood T cell repertoires in COVID-19. Study information: Acute and convalescent COVID-19 specimens originated in the United States, Italy and Spain. T cells, B-cell-depleted T cells, or PBMCs supplied cDNA or gDNA.

The junction had 8 bases not matched to a gene; V was cut back by 2 bases and J by 5 bases. This CDR3 contains 16 residues. Germline CDR1 and CDR2: SEHNR and FQNEAQ (reference sequence). In the authors' workflow: Estimation of nucleated cell counts relied on the amplification of reference gene primers. The repertoire was sequenced with immunoSEQ multiplex PCR; TCRdb's copy has only in-frame clones and lacks some. V, J and clone size were drawn from that table, and D and trimming were deduced from the DNA. Here the sample spans under 130,000 clones, nearly 90% being singletons. The chain combines TRBV7-9 with TRBJ2-3; 9 bases match TRBD2. The sample comprised peripheral blood. The source of this sequence is a man in his fifties in a cohort sampled during active COVID-19. The chain's CDR3 is CASSLRRGGARDTQYF. In nucleotides, the CDR3 is TGTGCCAGCAGCTTACGTCGCGGGGGGGCCAGAGATACGCAGTATTTT.